This T cell receptor beta chain was retrieved from a study of blood T cell repertoires in COVID-19. With V trimmed by 3 bases and J by 3 bases, 2 bases remained unmatched. This CDR3 is 14 amino acids long. Germline V gene sequence: CDR1 SGHAT, CDR2 FQDESV (reference sequence). Sequencing used immunoSEQ multiplex PCR; TCRdb keeps in-frame clones, though not all of them. Of about 21,000 clones in the sample, more than 85% were seen once. The clonotype comes from a man in his 70s with active COVID-19. The chain links TRBV11-1 to TRBJ1-1; 9 positions match TRBD1. The sample was peripheral blood. The CDR3 is CASSFWTGDTEAFF. CDR3 nucleotides: TGTGCCAGCAGCTTCTGGACAGGGGACACTGAAGCTTTCTTT.